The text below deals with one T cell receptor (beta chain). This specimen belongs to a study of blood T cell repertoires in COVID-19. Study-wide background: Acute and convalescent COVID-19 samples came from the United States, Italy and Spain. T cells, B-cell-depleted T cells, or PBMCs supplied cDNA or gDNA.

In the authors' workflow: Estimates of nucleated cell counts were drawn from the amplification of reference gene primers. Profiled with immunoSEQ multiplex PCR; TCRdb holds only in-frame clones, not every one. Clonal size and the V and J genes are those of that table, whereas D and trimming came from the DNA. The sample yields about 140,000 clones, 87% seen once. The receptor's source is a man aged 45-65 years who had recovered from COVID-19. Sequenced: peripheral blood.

The CDR3 sequence is CASSYSTPWRSEQYF. CDR3 DNA sequence: TGTGCCAGCAGTTACTCGACACCCTGGAGGTCCGAGCAGTACTTC. The chain recombines TRBV6-5 with TRBJ2-7; weak D call: TRBD2 (5 bases). The CDR3 covers 15 residues. V shed 0 bases and J shed 6 bases, with 15 bases lying between them. CDR1 and CDR2 from the germline V gene are MNHEY and SVGAGI.